This TCR beta chain came from a study of blood T cell repertoires in COVID-19. Study in general: The United States, Italy and Spain provided the acute and convalescent COVID-19 samples. T cells, B-cell-depleted T cells, or PBMCs supplied cDNA or gDNA.

Study processing details: Amplification from reference gene primers served as the basis for estimated nucleated cell counts. Profiled with immunoSEQ multiplex PCR; TCRdb holds only in-frame clones, not every one. The D gene and trimming were derived from the DNA, and the V and J assignments and clone size from that table. The table includes around 280,000 clones, roughly 86% detected once. This CDR3 region has 15 residues. V was clipped by 1 base and J by 3 bases, with 13 bases between them. Germline V gene data show CDR1 as LGHDT and CDR2 as YNNKEL (reference sequence). The sequencing input was peripheral blood. J is TRBJ2-7 and V is TRBV3-1 (or the pseudogene TRBV3-2), with a weak D call TRBD2 (6 bases). This sequence originates from a woman younger than 45 who had recovered from COVID-19. CDR3 residues: CASSQGRGGGYEQYF. The CDR3 DNA reads TGTGCCAGCAGCCAAGGTCGTGGGGGAGGCTACGAGCAGTACTTC.